One sample yielded the 30 T cell receptor beta chains listed below, sequenced in a study of T cell changes during pregnancy in multiple sclerosis. Assay: immunoSEQ multiplex PCR; the TCRdb copy retains only in-frame clones and omits some. The table shows fewer than 110,000 clones, with about 90% occurring only once. Sample: peripheral blood, taken in the second trimester of pregnancy. These receptors all stem from a female donor with multiple sclerosis, enrolled in a pregnancy study.

The rearrangement joins TRBV7-8 to TRBJ1-4; 8 nucleotides agree with TRBD1. This CDR3 spans 19 amino acids. CDR1 is SGHVS, CDR2 FQNEAQ, per germline. V gave up 5 bases and J gave up 2 bases; unmatched junction bases: 16. The CDR3 DNA is TGTGCCAGCAGCCCGGACAGGGAACTGCTTGCTAGGACTAATGAAAAACTGTTTTTT. Its translation is CASSPDRELLARTNEKLFF.

The chain has TRBV18 and TRBJ2-3; TRBD2 matches 12 bases. V lost 3 bases, J lost 2 bases, and 3 bases stayed unmatched. This CDR3 has 16 amino acids. Germline V gene data show CDR1 as KGHSH and CDR2 as LQKENI. This CDR3 is CASSPGLAGNTDTQYF. The CDR3 nucleotides read TGTGCCAGCTCACCCGGACTAGCGGGGAACACAGATACGCAGTATTTT.

The chain combines TRBV9 with TRBJ1-3, with D perhaps matching TRBD1 (5 bases). This CDR3 is built from 13 residues. Trimming cost V 5 bases and J 4 bases, with 10 bases left between them. Germline V gene sequence: CDR1 SGDLS, CDR2 YYNGEE. The chain's CDR3 is CASSGGVGNTIYF. CDR3 in DNA: TGTGCCAGCAGTGGAGGGGTGGGAAACACCATATATTTT. Filled out from reference TRBV9 and TRBJ1-3, the complete variable domain reads DSGVTQTPKHLITATGQRVTLRCSPRSGDLSVYWYQQSLDQGLQFLIQYYNGEERAKGNILERFSAQQFPDLHSELNLSSLELGDSALYFCASSGGVGNTIYFGEGSWLTVV.

This chain uses TRBV19 with TRBJ1-1, with a tentative D call TRBD1 (6 bases). CDR1 and CDR2 from the germline V gene are LNHDA and SQIVND (reference sequence). V lost 0 bases, J lost 7 bases, and 15 bases lay in between. The CDR3 covers 15 residues. CDR3 nucleotide sequence: TGTGCCAGTAGTATAGATCTATTAACAGGGTTTGAAGCTTTCTTT. Translating it yields CASSIDLLTGFEAFF.

V is TRBV7-2 and J is TRBJ1-2; 10 bases are shared with TRBD1. After removal of 5 bases from V and 8 bases from J, the junction contained 11 bases not matched to a gene. CDR1 and CDR2 from the germline V gene are SGHTA and FQGNSA. CDR3 length: 15 amino acids. CDR3 nucleotide sequence: TGTGCCAGCAGCCTAGGTATTGACAGGGGGCGCGGCTACACCTTC. This codes for CASSLGIDRGRGYTF. The variable domain in full, completed from reference TRBV7-2 and TRBJ1-2, reads GAGVSQSPSNKVTEKGKDVELRCDPISGHTALYWYRQSLGQGLEFLIYFQGNSAPDKSGLPSDRFSAERTGGSVSTLTIQRTQQEDSAVYLCASSLGIDRGRGYTFGSGTRLTVV.

The chain recombines TRBV18 with TRBJ2-7; 7 bases align to TRBD2. Germline CDR1 and CDR2: KGHSH and LQKENI. This CDR3 has 16 amino acids. Unmatched junction bases numbered 7, after V lost 2 bases and J lost 0 bases. CDR3 in amino acids: CASSPKTSASSYEQYF. As DNA, the CDR3 is TGTGCCAGCTCACCAAAAACTAGCGCGAGCTCCTACGAGCAGTACTTC. The variable domain in full, completed from reference TRBV18 and TRBJ2-7, reads NAGVMQNPRHLVRRRGQEARLRCSPMKGHSHVYWYRQLPEEGLKFMVYLQKENIIDESGMPKERFSAEFPKEGPSILRIQQVVRGDSAAYFCASSPKTSASSYEQYFGPGTRLTVT.

The V call is TRBV6-1, the J call TRBJ1-1; D call uncertain. Trimming left V 6 bases short and J 4 bases short, with 18 bases between. There are 15 residues in the CDR3. Germline CDR1 reads MNHNS; CDR2 reads SASEGT. The CDR3: CASSLEGGWSTEAFF. As DNA, the CDR3 is TGTGCCAGCAGCCTAGAGGGAGGGTGGAGCACTGAAGCTTTCTTT.

The chain links TRBV6-6 to TRBJ1-2; D gene unclear. Between the trimmed V and J ends, which lost 3 bases and 8 bases, there was a span of 13 bases. The CDR3 runs to 13 residues. Germline-derived CDR1 and CDR2 are MNHNY and SVGAGI (reference sequence). The CDR3 sequence is CASSYRRAGGYTF. The CDR3 DNA follows: TGTGCCAGCAGTTATCGGAGGGCGGGGGGCTACACCTTC.

As to this clone: Other DNA sequences of this sample code for an identical CDR3. The chain combines TRBV6-5 with TRBJ2-7; 12 bases map to TRBD2. CDR3 length: 16 amino acids. Germline V gene data show CDR1 as MNHEY and CDR2 as SVGAGI. The J segment lost 4 bases and the V segment lost 0 bases, leaving 4 bases of the junction unmatched. The CDR3 bases are TGTGCCAGCAGTTACTCGACTAGCGGGAGTCCGTACGAGCAGTACTTC. Protein: CASSYSTSGSPYEQYF.

The chain employs TRBV5-1 and TRBJ2-5, with 8 bases aligning to TRBD1. Trimming removed 2 bases from V and 6 bases from J; junction bases left unmatched: 15. Germline V gene data show CDR1 as SGHRS and CDR2 as YFSETQ. The CDR3 has 17 residues. CDR3 sequence reads: CASSFRSSGGNRKTQYF. DNA for the CDR3: TGCGCCAGCAGCTTTAGGTCGTCAGGGGGCAATAGGAAGACCCAGTACTTC. Filled out from reference TRBV5-1 and TRBJ2-5, the complete variable domain reads KAGVTQTPRYLIKTRGQQVTLSCSPISGHRSVSWYQQTPGQGLQFLFEYFSETQRNKGNFPGRFSGRQFSNSRSEMNVSTLELGDSALYLCASSFRSSGGNRKTQYFGPGTRLLVL.

J is TRBJ2-3 and V is TRBV7-9; 10 nucleotides match TRBD1. This CDR3 comprises 19 residues. Germline assignment: CDR1 SEHNR and CDR2 FQNEAQ (reference sequence). J gave up 1 base and V 2 bases, and 12 bases lay outside the gene matches. CDR3 amino acids: CASSLKGGTGEGGTDTQYF. CDR3 nucleotides: TGTGCCAGCAGCTTAAAGGGGGGGACAGGGGAAGGAGGCACAGATACGCAGTATTTT.

This clone appeared once. The chain joins TRBV27 to TRBJ2-5, with D perhaps TRBD2 (5 bases). This CDR3 is built from 15 residues. Germline V lookup: CDR1 MNHEY, CDR2 SMNVEV (reference sequence). Trimming removed 2 bases from V and 4 bases from J, with 14 bases in between. The CDR3 region has the DNA TGTGCCAGCAGTTTAGGTGGACTCTCCGGAGAGACCCAGTACTTC. Its translation: CASSLGGLSGETQYF.

The count of this clone is one. The chain joins TRBV7-3 to TRBJ2-2; D is uncertain. Germline V lookup: CDR1 SGHTA, CDR2 FQGTGA. The germline V and J ends were trimmed by 6 bases and 5 bases, with 4 bases remaining between them. The CDR3 sequence is 11 residues long. The CDR3 protein is CASRETGELFF. In nucleotides, the CDR3 is TGTGCCAGCAGGGAGACCGGGGAGCTGTTTTTT.

The V call is TRBV9, the J call TRBJ2-1; 15 bases line up with TRBD2. Germline loops: CDR1 SGDLS, CDR2 YYNGEE. V lost 4 bases to trimming and J lost 8 bases; unmatched junction nucleotides: 10. The length of the CDR3 is 17 residues. DNA of the CDR3: TGTGCCAGCAGCTTAGGAGGACTAGCGGGAGGGCCCGATGAGCAGTTCTTC. This translates into CASSLGGLAGGPDEQFF.

J is TRBJ2-1 and V is TRBV4-3, with TRBD2 identical over 12 bases. The CDR3 is 16 residues long. CDR1 and CDR2 from the germline V gene are LGHNA and YSLEER. Unmatched junction bases numbered 7, after V lost 1 base and J lost 9 bases. In DNA form, the CDR3 reads TGCGCCAGCAGCCAAGTTCTGGCTAGCGGGAGGGGTGAGCAGTTCTTC. It yields the protein CASSQVLASGRGEQFF.

The V call is TRBV29-1, the J call TRBJ2-1; a possible D gene is TRBD1 (5 bases). CDR3 size: 17 residues. With 8 bases removed from V and 4 bases from J, the gap between germline ends came to 27 bases. Germline V gene lookup returns CDR1 SQVTM and CDR2 ANQGSEA. DNA of the CDR3: TGCAGCACCAGTGGACATTCCACCCCCGTGACTTACAATGAGCAGTTCTTC. It specifies CSTSGHSTPVTYNEQFF.

The rearrangement uses TRBV7-8 and TRBJ2-5; 7 nucleotides align to TRBD2. The J segment lost 2 bases and the V segment lost 5 bases, leaving 11 bases of the junction unmatched. This CDR3 region has 16 residues. CDR1 SGHVS and CDR2 FQNEAQ come from the germline V gene. CDR3 amino acids: CASSLTGSGRQETQYF. The DNA for the CDR3 is TGTGCCAGCAGCCTTACGGGTAGCGGGCGGCAAGAGACCCAGTACTTC.

V is TRBV5-4 and J is TRBJ2-1, with D possibly TRBD2 on 6 matching bases. Trimming took off 0 bases at V and 8 bases at J, with 15 bases between the two ends. CDR3 size: 15 residues. Per germline, CDR1 SGHNT and CDR2 YYREEE (reference sequence). CDR3 bases: TGTGCCAGCAGCTTGGGGGTAATGCGGGACGATGAGCAGTTCTTC. It codes for CASSLGVMRDDEQFF.

The chain carries TRBV13 and TRBJ1-1, with unresolved D. CDR3 size: 15 residues. Germline V gene lookup returns CDR1 PRHDT and CDR2 FYEKMQ (reference sequence). The ends were cut back, 1 base at V and 2 bases at J, with 11 bases in the middle. The CDR3 reads CASSLVLAGNTEAFF. DNA of the CDR3: TGTGCCAGCAGCTTAGTTCTGGCAGGCAACACTGAAGCTTTCTTT.

V usage is TRBV19 and J usage is TRBJ2-7, with D hard to call. This CDR3 spans 13 amino acids. V was trimmed by 7 bases and J by 6 bases, leaving 16 bases between them. The germline gives CDR1 LNHDA, CDR2 SQIVND (reference sequence). In DNA form, the CDR3 reads TGTGCCAGTAAAGAGGATCTGTCGGGCGAGCAGTACTTC. This encodes CASKEDLSGEQYF.

A note on this clone: A junction end diverges from the germline sequence, so it may reflect a read error. The CDR3 nucleotides read TGTGCCAGCAGGCGGGGGTTTTGGCTTTCTTTT. Translating it yields CASRRGFWLSF. The rearrangement links TRBV27 to TRBJ1-1; D perhaps matches TRBD1 (5 bases). CDR1 MNHEY and CDR2 SMNVEV come from the germline V gene (reference sequence). The CDR3 is 11 amino acids.

V and J are TRBV7-8 and TRBJ2-5; 9 bases align to TRBD1. V shed 2 bases, J shed 4 bases, and the junction held 11 bases outside the gene matches. CDR1 and CDR2 from the germline V gene are SGHVS and FQNEAQ. This CDR3 is 17 amino acids long. CDR3 amino acids: CASSLNPGQGISETQYF. The DNA for the CDR3 is TGTGCCAGCAGCTTAAACCCGGGACAGGGTATTTCAGAGACCCAGTACTTC. The full variable domain, rest sourced from reference TRBV7-8 and TRBJ2-5, is GAGVSQSPRYKVAKRGQDVALRCDPISGHVSLFWYQQALGQGPEFLTYFQNEAQLDKSGLPSDRFFAERPEGSVSTLKIQRTQQEDSAVYLCASSLNPGQGISETQYFGPGTRLLVL.

The CDR3 protein is CASSLSRTGRDEQFF. The CDR3 DNA reads as TGTGCCAGCAGTTTATCGAGGACGGGGAGGGATGAGCAGTTCTTC. The chain carries TRBV27 and TRBJ2-1, with TRBD2 matching over 7 bases. This CDR3 region has 15 residues. V trimming: 0 bases; J trimming: 8 bases; junction bases outside the gene matches: 7. The germline CDR1 and CDR2 sequences are MNHEY and SMNVEV (reference sequence).

The chain couples TRBV27 to TRBJ2-1; possibly TRBD1 for D (6 bases). Germline V gene lookup returns CDR1 MNHEY and CDR2 SMNVEV (reference sequence). Between the trimmed V and J ends, which lost 3 bases and 3 bases, there was a span of 18 bases. The CDR3 has 17 residues. The CDR3, as DNA: TGTGCCAGCAGTTTTGCGTCGTGGCAGGGGCTCTACAATGAGCAGTTCTTC. Protein: CASSFASWQGLYNEQFF.

The chain carries TRBV18 and TRBJ1-1; possibly TRBD1 for D (6 bases). Germline CDR1 KGHSH, CDR2 LQKENI. There are 14 residues in the CDR3. The V and J ends lost 1 base and 3 bases respectively, with 9 bases between them. As DNA, the CDR3 is TGTGCCAGCTCACCACTAGGGGGAGACACTGAAGCTTTCTTT. This sequence encodes CASSPLGGDTEAFF.

This chain links TRBV6-6 with TRBJ2-2; 8 nucleotides align to TRBD2. V gave up 11 bases and J gave up 7 bases; unmatched junction bases: 3. The CDR3 covers 11 residues. From germline, CDR1 is MNHNY and CDR2 SVGAGI (reference sequence). CDR3 in amino acids: CAGAGGGELFF. The CDR3 DNA sequence: TGTGCCGGCGCGGGGGGCGGGGAGCTGTTTTTT.

The chain combines TRBV6-1 with TRBJ2-1, with 7 bases that match TRBD1. Per the germline V gene, CDR1 is MNHNS and CDR2 is SASEGT. The length of the CDR3 is 12 residues. V lost 9 bases, J lost 5 bases, and 4 bases stayed unmatched. The CDR3 spells CASPTGDNEQFF. The CDR3 nucleotides read TGTGCCAGTCCCACAGGGGACAATGAGCAGTTCTTC.

This sequence joins TRBV19 and TRBJ2-1, with 8 positions matching TRBD2. The V gene's germline CDR1 is LNHDA and CDR2 SQIVND (reference sequence). There are 14 residues in the CDR3. Here the CDR3 reads CGSKASGRGNEQFF. Written as DNA, the CDR3 is TGTGGCTCGAAAGCGAGCGGGAGAGGAAATGAGCAGTTCTTC.

The gene calls are TRBV28 and TRBJ2-3; 7 nucleotides line up with TRBD1. Per germline, CDR1 MDHEN and CDR2 SYDVKM. CDR3 length: 16 residues. J lost 3 bases, V lost 2 bases, and 8 bases had no gene match. The chain's CDR3 is CASSLDRAVSTDTQYF. The CDR3 nucleotides are TGTGCCAGCAGTTTAGACAGGGCGGTGTCTACAGATACGCAGTATTTT. The entire variable domain, with the rest obtained from reference TRBV28 and TRBJ2-3, is as follows: DVKVTQSSRYLVKRTGEKVFLECVQDMDHENMFWYRQDPGLGLRLIYFSYDVKMKEKGDIPEGYSVSREKKERFSLILESASTNQTSMYLCASSLDRAVSTDTQYFGPGTRLTVL.

J is TRBJ2-7 and V is TRBV7-2, with D uncertain. V lost 5 bases to trimming and J lost 1 base, with 6 bases between them. The V gene's germline CDR1 is SGHTA and CDR2 FQGNSA. The CDR3 is made up of 12 amino acids. The CDR3 bases are TGTGCCAGCAGCCTCTATTCCTACGAGCAGTACTTC. The encoded protein is CASSLYSYEQYF. The complete variable domain, with remaining parts taken from reference TRBV7-2 and TRBJ2-7, reads GAGVSQSPSNKVTEKGKDVELRCDPISGHTALYWYRQSLGQGLEFLIYFQGNSAPDKSGLPSDRFSAERTGGSVSTLTIQRTQQEDSAVYLCASSLYSYEQYFGPGTRLTVT.